Listed below are T cell receptor beta chains from one sample, sequenced in a study of shared clonotypes between healthy human individuals. TCRdb's table, derived via immunoSEQ multiplex PCR, lists solely in-frame clones and lacks some. Of around 1.4 million clones listed, 98% were seen once; the top ten hold around 0.38%. The material sequenced was naive CD4+ T cells sorted from blood. Receptor source: a young man in good health. Both conserved end residues are part of each CDR3. A D gene is named only where the DNA matches it firmly. Not all rows give a size; the values are once, few, many and, for expanded clones, a class.

D,size,V,J,DNA,CDR3
NA,NA,TRBV18,TRBJ1-3,TGTGCCAGCTCACCGAGAACAGCCGGAACCCACTCTGGAAACACCATATATTTT,CASSPRTAGTHSGNTIYF
NA,NA,TRBV6-6,TRBJ2-1,TGTGCCAGCAGTTACTCACCGCGGGATGAGCAGTTCTTC,CASSYSPRDEQFF
TRBD1,NA,TRBV7-9,TRBJ1-1,TGTGCCAGCAGCTCTTACGCAGGGGGCACTGAAGCTTTCTTT,CASSSYAGGTEAFF
TRBD1,NA,TRBV28,TRBJ2-7,TGTGCCAGCAGGAGGGGCCCAAGACACGGGTCGGGGACAGTGACTTACGAGCAGTACTTC,CASRRGPRHGSGTVTYEQYF
NA,NA,TRBV7-8,TRBJ1-5,TGTGCCAGCAGCTTAGTATCTGGGGGACAGCCCCAGCATTTT,CASSLVSGGQPQHF
NA,NA,TRBV4-1,TRBJ2-1,TGCGCCAGCAGCCAAGGTCCGGCATTTCACGATGAGCAGTTCTTC,CASSQGPAFHDEQFF
NA,NA,TRBV27,TRBJ2-3,TGTGCCAGCAGTTTAAAAGCAGGGAGCACAGATACGCAGTATTTT,CASSLKAGSTDTQYF
TRBD2,NA,TRBV18,TRBJ2-7,TGTGCCAGCTCACCAAGCGGGAAGAACTACGAGCAGTACTTC,CASSPSGKNYEQYF
NA,NA,TRBV5-1,TRBJ2-5,TGCGCCAGCAGCTTTGGCCGGGAGTGGGAACAAGAGACCCAGTACTTC,CASSFGREWEQETQYF
NA,NA,TRBV28,TRBJ1-2,TGTGCCAGCAACCCCGGGAGAAACTATGGCTACACCTTC,CASNPGRNYGYTF
TRBD1,NA,TRBV28,TRBJ2-7,TGTGCCAGCAGTGATCCGACAGGGAGATACGAGCAGTACTTC,CASSDPTGRYEQYF
TRBD2,NA,TRBV5-6,TRBJ2-5,TGTGCCAGCAGCTTGGGACTAGCGGGTAACCAAGAGACCCAGTACTTC,CASSLGLAGNQETQYF
NA,NA,TRBV6-1,TRBJ1-2,TGTGCCAGCAGTATATTACAGGGTAACTATGGCTACACCTTC,CASSILQGNYGYTF
NA,NA,TRBV7-8,TRBJ1-3,TGTGCCAGCAGCTTCGGGCAGATCGCGCTTGGAAACACCATATATTTT,CASSFGQIALGNTIYF
NA,once,TRBV9,TRBJ2-5,TGTGCCAGCACCCCGTTGGGTAGCGACCAAGAGACCCAGTACTTC,CASTPLGSDQETQYF
NA,NA,TRBV2,TRBJ1-1,TGTGCCTCCTGGGGGTACACTGAAGCTTTCTTT,CASWGYTEAFF
NA,NA,TRBV28,TRBJ1-1,TGTGCCAGCAGTTTTGTTGAAGCTTTCTTT,CASSFVEAFF
TRBD2,NA,TRBV2,TRBJ2-2,TGTGCCAGCAGTGTACTAGCGTCGAACACCGGGGAGCTGTTTTTT,CASSVLASNTGELFF
NA,once,TRBV10-3,TRBJ2-2,TGTGCCATCAGTGAGGGTGTCAGAGACACCGGGGAGCTGTTTTTT,CAISEGVRDTGELFF
NA,NA,TRBV7-2,TRBJ1-5,TGTGCCAGCAGCTTACTTTATCAGCCCCAGCATTTT,CASSLLYQPQHF
NA,NA,TRBV2,TRBJ2-7,TGTGCCAGCGCGATGACAGTCTACGAGCAGTACTTC,CASAMTVYEQYF
NA,NA,TRBV5-6,TRBJ2-2,TGTGCCAGCAGCTTCCGTGTCACAGCTATGACCGGGGAGCTGTTTTTT,CASSFRVTAMTGELFF
NA,NA,TRBV2,TRBJ2-1,TGTGCCAGCCTACGGGGAACGACCTACAATGAGCAGTTCTTC,CASLRGTTYNEQFF
NA,NA,TRBV7-3,TRBJ2-2,TGTGCCAGCAGCTCCGCACCGGATTACACCGGGGAGCTGTTTTTT,CASSSAPDYTGELFF
NA,NA,TRBV5-6,TRBJ1-1,TGTGCCACCACGGGGAGTATGAACACTGAAGCTTTCTTT,CATTGSMNTEAFF
NA,NA,TRBV6-5,TRBJ2-5,TGTGCCAGCAGTTACTCGAGGGAGACCCAGTACTTC,CASSYSRETQYF
NA,NA,TRBV18,TRBJ2-3,TGTGCCAGCTCTCCCCCCAATGGGAGGTACACAGATACGCAGTATTTT,CASSPPNGRYTDTQYF
NA,NA,TRBV12-1,TRBJ2-7,TGTGCCAGCATCGCACGGACTAGCGGGAGGCCTCCCTCCTACGAGCAGTACTTC,CASIARTSGRPPSYEQYF
NA,NA,TRBV10-3,TRBJ2-5,TGTGCCATCAGTGCGGGTCTAAAGGGAGAGACCCAGTACTTC,CAISAGLKGETQYF
NA,NA,TRBV5-1,TRBJ1-2,TGCGCCAGCAGCGCCCCGGGCAGCTATGGCTACACCTTC,CASSAPGSYGYTF
TRBD2,NA,TRBV5-1,TRBJ2-7,TGCGCCAGCAGCTTGGGAATAGCGGGAGGTTTCTCCTACGAGCAGTACTTC,CASSLGIAGGFSYEQYF
NA,NA,TRBV28,TRBJ1-1,TGTGCCAGCAGTTTACTGGGGCGCGATGAAGCTTTCTTT,CASSLLGRDEAFF
NA,NA,TRBV5-1,TRBJ2-1,TGCGCCAGCAGCTTGGAGCCAGGGAGGAATGAGCAGTTCTTC,CASSLEPGRNEQFF
NA,NA,TRBV9,TRBJ2-7,TGTGCCAGCAGCCCCCAAAGCTTAGCTGGTCTCGAGCAGTACTTC,CASSPQSLAGLEQYF
TRBD1,NA,TRBV18,TRBJ2-5,TGTGCCAGCTCAGGACAGGGACAAGAGACCCAGTACTTC,CASSGQGQETQYF
NA,NA,TRBV7-1,TRBJ2-1,TGTGCCAGCAGCTTTCTGACTGGGGGCAATGAGCAGTTCTTC,CASSFLTGGNEQFF
NA,few,TRBV11-2,TRBJ2-1,TGTGCCAGCAGCTTAGGCAATGAGCAGTTCTTC,CASSLGNEQFF
NA,NA,TRBV27,TRBJ2-7,TGTGCCAGCAGTTCCCGCGCGGGGACGCGGGAGCAGTACTTC,CASSSRAGTREQYF
TRBD1,NA,TRBV9,TRBJ2-3,TGTGCCAGCAGCGTAGGAGGACAGGGAGCAGATACGCAGTATTTT,CASSVGGQGADTQYF
TRBD1,once,TRBV18,TRBJ2-5,TGTGCCAGCTCACCGCCTCAGGGGGCGCGTGAGACCCAGTACTTC,CASSPPQGARETQYF
NA,NA,TRBV6-5,TRBJ2-7,TGTGCCAGCAGTTTCCCAAGCGGGTCCTCCTACGAGCAGTACTTC,CASSFPSGSSYEQYF
TRBD1,once,TRBV5-5,TRBJ1-1,TGTGCCAGCACCGGGACAGGGGCCATGAACACTGAAGCTTTCTTT,CASTGTGAMNTEAFF
NA,NA,TRBV4-3,TRBJ2-5,TGCGCCAGCAGCCAAGACCTGGAAGAGACCCAGTACTTC,CASSQDLEETQYF
NA,NA,TRBV14,TRBJ1-1,TGTGCCAGCAGCCAAGTCAGGGGTCGCACTGAAGCTTTCTTT,CASSQVRGRTEAFF
NA,NA,TRBV20-1,TRBJ1-1,TGCAGTGCTAGAGTCGGTAACCAAGCTTTCTTT,CSARVGNQAFF
TRBD2,NA,TRBV10-2,TRBJ2-7,TGCGCCAGCAAAATGCTAGCGGGAGTAAACGAGCAGTACTTC,CASKMLAGVNEQYF
NA,NA,TRBV7-2,TRBJ2-1,TGTGCCAGCAGCTTAGTCGGGGACTCCTACAATGAGCAGTTCTTC,CASSLVGDSYNEQFF
TRBD1,NA,TRBV5-1,TRBJ2-1,TGCGCCAGCAGCTTAGTACAGGGGCCTATTGATGAGCAGTTCTTC,CASSLVQGPIDEQFF
NA,NA,TRBV11-2,TRBJ2-6,TGTGCCAGCAGCAGCTATGGGGGGCCCGGGGCCAACGTCCTGACTTTC,CASSSYGGPGANVLTF
NA,NA,TRBV7-6,TRBJ2-5,TGTGCCAGCAGCTTTGCTGGGCAAGAGACCCAGTACTTC,CASSFAGQETQYF
NA,NA,TRBV11-2,TRBJ2-1,TGTGCCAGCAGCTTGGCCACGGGGCGGCAGTTCTTC,CASSLATGRQFF
NA,NA,TRBV27,TRBJ2-2,TGTGCCAGCAGTTCCACCGGAGGACCTTTATCCGGGGAGCTGTTTTTT,CASSSTGGPLSGELFF
TRBD1,NA,TRBV18,TRBJ1-5,TGTGCCAGCTCACCCCGAGGAGACAGGGGGCTTCAGCCCCAGCATTTT,CASSPRGDRGLQPQHF
NA,NA,TRBV5-4,TRBJ2-7,TGTGCCAGCAGCTTGGGGGGGCCCTACGAGCAGTACTTC,CASSLGGPYEQYF
TRBD1,NA,TRBV9,TRBJ2-7,TGTGCCAGCAGCGTCGGGATCGGGACAGGGGATTACGAGCAGTACTTC,CASSVGIGTGDYEQYF
NA,NA,TRBV30,TRBJ2-7,TGTGCCTGGAGCATCCCGAATTCTCACTCCTACGAGCAGTACTTC,CAWSIPNSHSYEQYF
NA,NA,TRBV29-1,TRBJ1-1,TGCAGCGTTGAAGGGGAGGCAACTAAAGCTTTCTTT,CSVEGEATKAFF
TRBD2,NA,TRBV11-2,TRBJ2-7,TGTGCCAGCAGCTTAGGCGGGAGTCTCTACGAGCAGTACTTC,CASSLGGSLYEQYF
NA,NA,TRBV2,TRBJ1-5,TGTGCCAGCAGTGAAAGGAGGTACGATCAGCCCCAGCATTTT,CASSERRYDQPQHF
TRBD1,NA,TRBV5-1,TRBJ1-1,TGCGCCAGCAGCCCGGACAGGGGGAGAATGATAGGTACTGAAGCTTTCTTT,CASSPDRGRMIGTEAFF